The 32 T cell receptor beta chains presented below share a single source sample, sequenced in a study of T cells in women clearing cervical HPV infection. Generated by immunoSEQ multiplex PCR, the TCRdb table keeps only in-frame clones and is missing some. This specimen shows under 50,000 clones; the ten leading clones hold about 1%. Sequenced: blood buffy coat. Receptors were obtained from a woman between 18 and 70 years old with a cervical HPV16 infection that either progressed to CIN3+ or cleared (not recorded which).

As for this clone: The read ends 3 residues before the CDR3 terminus; that terminus is restored from the germline J gene. This sequence joins TRBV19 and TRBJ1-2; 9 bases fit TRBD1. Germline V gives CDR1 LNHDA, CDR2 SQIVND (reference sequence). V lost 8 bases, J lost 1 base, and 2 bases stayed unmatched. CDR3 length equals 13 residues. Partial CDR3 DNA: TGTGCCAGTGACAGGGGGAATAACTATGGC. Translation: CASDRGNNYG. The whole CDR3 region reads CASDRGNNYGYTF.

On this clone: The read is 3 residues too short to cover the CDR3 end, so that end is filled in from the germline J gene. The gene calls are TRBV20-1 and TRBJ2-7; unclear D gene. From germline, CDR1 is DFQATT and CDR2 SNEGSKA (reference sequence). This CDR3 is built from 15 residues. Between the trimmed V and J ends, which lost 0 bases and 3 bases, there was a span of 15 bases. The CDR3 bases that were read are TGCAGTGCTAGAGATCCCACGGTGCGCCTCTACGAG. It is translated as CSARDPTVRLYE. The complete CDR3 sequence is CSARDPTVRLYEQYF.

The CDR3 reads CASSLSGGKNSPLFF. CDR3 DNA (partial): TGTGCCAGCAGTTTATCAGGGGGAAAAAATTCACCG. The chain joins TRBV28 to TRBJ2-2; the match to TRBD1 covers 7 bases. Read data end 3 residues before the CDR3 end; the end is taken from the germline J gene. The germline V gene has CDR1 MDHEN and CDR2 SYDVKM. CDR3 size: 15 residues.

Points on this clone: The CDR3 is cut off 3 residues early in the read; its end comes from the germline J gene. This chain links TRBV6-4 with TRBJ2-1, with TRBD2 matching 8 bases. In germline, CDR1 is MRHNA, CDR2 SNTAGT. V dropped 6 bases and J dropped 6; count of bases not matched to a gene: 13. This CDR3 spans 16 amino acids. The covered CDR3 bases are TGTGCCAGCAGCCAGCGGTCGGGGGGGGCGCTCAATGAG. This encodes CASSQRSGGALNE. The full CDR3 sequence reads CASSQRSGGALNEQFF.

Concerning this clone itself: From the germline J gene comes the end of the CDR3, since the read stops 3 residues before it. The chain couples TRBV19 to TRBJ1-2; D uncertain. CDR1 is LNHDA, CDR2 SQIVND, per germline (reference sequence). The CDR3 length is 14 residues. The sequenced part of the CDR3 DNA is TGTGCCAGTAGTCCAGACGGGGAGGCCTACGAC. Translated, it gives CASSPDGEAYD. The entire CDR3 reads CASSPDGEAYDYTF.

In the case of this clone: The CDR3 is cut off 3 residues early in the read; its end comes from the germline J gene. The chain couples TRBV9 to TRBJ2-1, with TRBD2 identical over 9 bases. The CDR3 consists of 15 residues. Losses at the gene ends were 3 bases for V and 7 bases for J; bases not matched to a gene: 8. Per germline, CDR1 SGDLS and CDR2 YYNGEE. The sequenced CDR3 bases are TGTGCCAGCAGCGGGCGGGGGGGGCTCATGAATGAG. Translating it yields CASSGRGGLMNE. From start to end, the CDR3 is CASSGRGGLMNEQFF.

The CDR3: CAISERQGYEQYF. CDR3 DNA (partial): TGTGCCATCAGTGAGAGACAGGGCTACGAG. The rearrangement joins TRBV10-3 to TRBJ2-7; 7 bases are a match to TRBD1. The read falls 3 residues short of the CDR3 end, and the missing part is taken from the germline J gene. After removal of 2 bases from V and 3 bases from J, the junction contained 1 base not matched to a gene. The germline CDR1 and CDR2 sequences are ENHRY and SYGVKD. The CDR3 consists of 13 residues.

Details on this clone: The CDR3 end is not reached by the read, which stops 3 residues before it; the germline J gene fills it in. The chain has TRBV10-2 and TRBJ2-7; 9 bases are a match to TRBD1. The V segment lost 6 bases and the J segment 4 bases; nucleotides outside the gene matches: 10. The CDR3 is made up of 15 amino acids. Germline CDR1 reads WSHSY; CDR2 reads SAAADI. CDR3 DNA, as far as it was read: TGCGCCAGCAGGAGGGGACAGGGTAGCTCTTACGAG. Residues: CASRRGQGSSYE. The full CDR3 reads CASRRGQGSSYEQYF.

The CDR3 bases that were read are TGTGCCAGCAGTGAATTAGGGTTGGACACTGAA. Encoded protein: CASSELGLDTE. The whole CDR3 sequence is CASSELGLDTEAFF. The rearrangement uses TRBV6-1 and TRBJ1-1; D is uncertain. The read halts 3 residues ahead of the CDR3 end, with the missing end drawn from the germline J gene. The CDR3 consists of 14 residues. Trimming removed 2 bases from V and 3 bases from J, with 10 bases in between. CDR1 and CDR2 (germline): MNHNS, SASEGT.

Concerning this clone: The read is 3 residues too short to cover the CDR3 end, so that end is filled in from the germline J gene. The chain recombines TRBV7-2 with TRBJ2-4; tentatively, D is TRBD1 (5 bases). The CDR3 has 13 amino acids. The germline gives CDR1 SGHTA, CDR2 FQGNSA. The CDR3 sequence: CASSFDRIGGQYF. Incomplete CDR3 DNA: TGTGCCAGCAGCTTTGACAGAATAGGTGGT.

The sequenced part of the CDR3 DNA is TGTGCCAGCAGGTTAACAGGGGGCACGAACACCGGGGAG. It yields the protein CASRLTGGTNTGE. The whole CDR3 region reads CASRLTGGTNTGELFF. V is TRBV7-6 and J is TRBJ2-2; 9 bases align to TRBD1. Sequencing ends 3 residues short of the CDR3 end; the germline J gene provides the rest. The junction had 5 bases not matched to a gene; V was cut back by 6 bases and J by 0 bases. The V gene's germline CDR1 is SGHVS and CDR2 FNYEAQ. The CDR3 is 16 residues long.

Worth noting for this clone: The CDR3 extends 3 residues past the end of the read, so its final part is completed from the germline J gene. Other DNA sequences within the sample encode an identical CDR3. The rearrangement uses TRBV18 and TRBJ1-4; D call uncertain. Germline loops: CDR1 KGHSH, CDR2 LQKENI. The CDR3 length is 14 residues. Trimming shortened V by 3 bases and J by 0 bases, and 5 bases separated the two germline ends. CDR3: CASSPSATNEKLFF. The CDR3 bases that were read are TGTGCCAGCTCACCGTCAGCAACTAATGAAAAA. Together with reference TRBV18 and TRBJ1-4, the CDR3 gives the full variable domain: NAGVMQNPRHLVRRRGQEARLRCSPMKGHSHVYWYRQLPEEGLKFMVYLQKENIIDESGMPKERFSAEFPKEGPSILRIQQVVRGDSAAYFCASSPSATNEKLFFGSGTQLSVL.

Worth noting for this clone: Coverage ceases 3 residues before the CDR3 finishes, and the germline J gene fills in the end. The chain has TRBV18 and TRBJ2-3; 9 bases fit TRBD1. CDR3 length equals 16 residues. CDR1 KGHSH and CDR2 LQKENI come from the germline V gene. Incomplete CDR3 DNA: TGTGCCAGCTCACCCACAGGGGGCGCAGGGGAACAGCCG. Its protein product is CASSPTGGAGEQP. The full CDR3 reads CASSPTGGAGEQPQYF.

Concerning this clone itself: The CDR3 extends 3 residues past the end of the read, so its final part is completed from the germline J gene. The chain couples TRBV10-3 to TRBJ1-4; 8 bases align to TRBD1. Germline values: CDR1 ENHRY, CDR2 SYGVKD. J was trimmed by 8 bases and V by 6 bases; bases with no gene match: 8. The CDR3 runs 14 residues. The CDR3 protein is CAISAGGAREKLFF. The DNA read from the CDR3 is TGTGCCATCAGCGCAGGGGGCGCCCGGGAAAAA.

Points on this clone: The CDR3 end falls 3 residues outside the read, so it is completed with the germline J gene. The V gene is TRBV20-1, the J gene TRBJ2-2, with TRBD2 matching over 8 bases. The CDR3 covers 13 residues. Germline V gene data show CDR1 as DFQATT and CDR2 as SNEGSKA (reference sequence). Germline trimming cut 3 bases from V and 3 bases from J; bases unmatched to any gene: 0. The CDR3: CSASGGDTGELFF. Partial CDR3 DNA: TGCAGTGCTAGCGGGGGGGACACCGGGGAG.

Regarding this clone: The read terminates 3 residues ahead of where the CDR3 ends, so the germline J gene completes it. The chain has TRBV20-1 and TRBJ2-3, with no clear D. Germline V gene data show CDR1 as DFQATT and CDR2 as SNEGSKA (reference sequence). V was shortened by 3 bases and J by 6 bases, with 7 bases between the two germline ends. CDR3 size: 11 residues. CDR3 sequence reads: CSASPGDTQYF. CDR3 DNA (partial): TGCAGTGCTAGTCCGGGTGATACG.

CDR3 loop: CAWSRKPYGGSTEAFF. The sequenced part of the CDR3 DNA is TGTGCCTGGAGTCGGAAACCCTACGGGGGGAGCACTGAA. This chain links TRBV30 with TRBJ1-1; D possibly corresponds to TRBD1 (5 bases). The CDR3 goes on 3 residues after the read ends, and that part is filled in from the germline J gene. Germline V gene data show CDR1 as GTSNPN and CDR2 as SVGIG (reference sequence). The CDR3 extends over 16 amino acids. V was cut by 2 bases and J by 4 bases, with 20 bases left in between.

A note on this clone: Coverage ceases 3 residues before the CDR3 finishes, and the germline J gene fills in the end. This sequence joins TRBV20-1 and TRBJ2-3, with 9 bases fitting TRBD2. With V trimmed by 6 bases and J by 1 base, 8 bases remained unmatched. Germline V CDR1 and CDR2: DFQATT, SNEGSKA (reference sequence). CDR3 length equals 15 residues. CDR3 protein: CSAYKVAGGTDTQYF. CDR3 DNA, as far as it was read: TGCAGTGCCTATAAAGTAGCGGGGGGCACAGATACG.

Notes on this clone: The read terminates 3 residues ahead of where the CDR3 ends, so the germline J gene completes it. The V and J genes are TRBV2 and TRBJ1-4, with 7 bases lining up with TRBD1. The CDR3 covers 16 residues. The germline gives CDR1 SNHLY, CDR2 FYNNEI. Partial CDR3 DNA: TGTGCCACACAGACAGGGTGGGACTCTGGGGCCAACGTA. This codes for CATQTGWDSGANV. The whole CDR3 region reads CATQTGWDSGANVLFF. The entire variable domain, with the rest obtained from reference TRBV2 and TRBJ1-4, is as follows: EPEVTQTPSHQVTQMGQEVILRCVPISNHLYFYWYRQILGQKVEFLVSFYNNEISEKSEIFDDQFSVERPDGSNFTLKIRSTKLEDSAMYFCATQTGWDSGANVLFFGSGTQLSVL.

Worth noting for this clone: The CDR3 end falls 3 residues outside the read, so it is completed with the germline J gene. This rearrangement joins TRBV5-1 to TRBJ1-1; D unresolved. Trimming removed 0 bases from V and 0 bases from J, with 12 bases in between. The germline V gene has CDR1 SGHRS and CDR2 YFSETQ. This CDR3 region has 16 residues. The chain's CDR3 is CASSLVLSPVNTEAFF. The covered CDR3 bases are TGCGCCAGCAGCTTGGTTCTATCGCCCGTGAACACTGAA. Using reference TRBV5-1 and TRBJ1-1 for the parts outside the CDR3, the full variable domain is KAGVTQTPRYLIKTRGQQVTLSCSPISGHRSVSWYQQTPGQGLQFLFEYFSETQRNKGNFPGRFSGRQFSNSRSEMNVSTLELGDSALYLCASSLVLSPVNTEAFFGQGTRLTVV.

With regard to this clone: The CDR3 end falls 3 residues outside the read, so it is completed with the germline J gene. The genes are TRBV7-6 and TRBJ1-6, with D maybe TRBD1 (5 bases). The CDR3 loop spans 14 amino acids. Germline CDR1 SGHVS, CDR2 FNYEAQ. Trimming shortened V by 6 bases and J by 7 bases, and 13 bases separated the two germline ends. Partial CDR3 DNA: TGTGCCAGCAGTCGGGCGGGGGGAAATTCACCC. Amino acids: CASSRAGGNSP. In full, the CDR3 reads CASSRAGGNSPLHF.

In regard to this clone: Coverage ceases 3 residues before the CDR3 finishes, and the germline J gene fills in the end. This rearrangement joins TRBV2 to TRBJ1-5, with D unresolved. V lost 5 bases, J lost 7 bases, and 12 bases lay in between. The CDR3 covers 13 residues. From germline, CDR1 is SNHLY and CDR2 FYNNEI. Incomplete CDR3 DNA: TGTGCCAGCAGTACAAGACTTGACCAGCCC. Its protein product is CASSTRLDQP. The whole CDR3 is CASSTRLDQPQHF.

Of note for this clone: The CDR3 is cut off 3 residues early in the read; its end comes from the germline J gene. The V call is TRBV12-3 or TRBV12-4, the J call TRBJ1-1; D is possibly TRBD1 (6 bases). The CDR3 runs to 13 residues. V was pared by 3 bases and J by 7 bases, with 12 bases between. Here the CDR3 reads CASSFGRGSEAFF. CDR3 bases read: TGTGCCAGCAGTTTTGGCAGGGGAAGTGAA.

Incomplete CDR3 DNA: TGTGCCAGCGCACGGACAGGGCGGAATCAGCCC. Translation gives CASARTGRNQP. The whole CDR3 protein is CASARTGRNQPQHF. The rearrangement links TRBV2 to TRBJ1-5; 8 bases match TRBD1. The read ends 3 residues before the CDR3 terminus; that terminus is restored from the germline J gene. This CDR3 spans 14 amino acids. Germline values: CDR1 SNHLY, CDR2 FYNNEI. V lost 8 bases to trimming and J lost 4 bases; unmatched junction nucleotides: 7.

About this clone: The read ends 3 residues before the CDR3 terminus; that terminus is restored from the germline J gene. The chain has TRBV10-3 and TRBJ2-2; TRBD1 is a possible D gene (5 bases). This CDR3 is built from 12 residues. Trimming removed 7 bases from V and 6 bases from J, with 9 bases in between. Germline CDR1 ENHRY, CDR2 SYGVKD. Incomplete CDR3 DNA: TGTGCCATCACCAGGGCCCCCGGGGAG. Residues: CAITRAPGE. The full-length CDR3 reads as CAITRAPGELFF.

As regards this clone: The read stops 3 residues short of the end of the CDR3; the missing end is completed from the germline J gene. The chain links TRBV19 to TRBJ2-6, with D unresolved. The V gene's germline CDR1 is LNHDA and CDR2 SQIVND (reference sequence). Deletions cut 4 bases from V and 0 bases from J, with 10 bases between. CDR3 size: 16 residues. The sequenced part of the CDR3 DNA is TGTGCCAGTAGTAGCCGACTGGGCTCTGGGGCCAACGTC. Protein: CASSSRLGSGANV. The entire CDR3 reads CASSSRLGSGANVLTF.

On this clone: The CDR3 end falls 3 residues outside the read, so it is completed with the germline J gene. This chain joins TRBV19 and TRBJ2-3; D is perhaps TRBD1 (6 bases). The CDR3 runs 16 residues. V lost 6 bases and J lost 5, with 21 bases in between. Germline V lookup: CDR1 LNHDA, CDR2 SQIVND (reference sequence). The CDR3 bases that were read are TGTGCCAGTAGAGACCGAGGGGGAATACGAGGAGATACG. Encoded protein: CASRDRGGIRGDT. The entire CDR3 protein reads CASRDRGGIRGDTQYF.

Comment on this clone: The read comes to an end 3 residues before the CDR3 does, leaving the germline J gene to fill in the end. The rearrangement joins TRBV2 to TRBJ2-1, with 7 positions matching TRBD2. The CDR3 spans 15 residues. Looked up from germline, CDR1 is SNHLY and CDR2 is FYNNEI. Trimming took 7 bases from V and 7 from J; bases not matched to a gene: 13. CDR3 region: CASKAPGLYRNEQFF. CDR3 DNA, as far as it was read: TGTGCCAGCAAGGCACCGGGACTATATCGGAATGAG.

As concerns this clone: The CDR3 end is not reached by the read, which stops 3 residues before it; the germline J gene fills it in. The genes are TRBV5-4 and TRBJ1-6, with a possible D match to TRBD1 (5 bases). The length of the CDR3 is 13 residues. Germline-derived CDR1 and CDR2 are SGHNT and YYREEE (reference sequence). The V end lost 2 bases, the J end lost 8 bases, and 8 bases lay between the germline ends. CDR3 DNA (partial): TGTGCCAGCAGCTTCCGGGGGGATTCACCC. It codes for CASSFRGDSP. From start to end, the CDR3 is CASSFRGDSPLHF.

As regards this clone: Sequencing ends 3 residues short of the CDR3 end; the germline J gene provides the rest. This chain links TRBV14 with TRBJ2-7; D remains unclear. V shed 0 bases and J shed 6 bases, with 12 bases lying between them. The germline CDR1 and CDR2 sequences are SGHDN and FVKESK. This CDR3 is built from 14 residues. CDR3 sequence reads: CASSQDRRPGEQYF. The covered CDR3 bases are TGTGCCAGCAGCCAAGATCGCAGGCCCGGCGAG.

Note on this clone: The read halts 3 residues ahead of the CDR3 end, with the missing end drawn from the germline J gene. This sequence joins TRBV10-2 and TRBJ1-4; D is possibly TRBD1 (6 bases). Germline V gene sequence: CDR1 WSHSY, CDR2 SAAADI. This CDR3 contains 14 residues. The ends were cut back, 7 bases at V and 10 bases at J, with 19 bases in the middle. CDR3 loop: CASTRQVTLGKLFF. The covered CDR3 bases are TGCGCCAGCACCAGACAGGTGACCTTAGGAAAA.

As regards this clone: The missing CDR3 end, 3 residues past where the read stops, is filled in from the germline J gene. The chain uses TRBV5-1 and TRBJ2-7; maybe TRBD1 (6 bases). V lost 4 bases and J lost 4, with 12 bases in between. The CDR3 totals 13 residues. CDR1 is SGHRS and CDR2 is YFSETQ in the germline V gene. The CDR3 is CASSQPQGYEQYF. The covered CDR3 bases are TGCGCCAGCAGCCAACCTCAGGGGTACGAG.